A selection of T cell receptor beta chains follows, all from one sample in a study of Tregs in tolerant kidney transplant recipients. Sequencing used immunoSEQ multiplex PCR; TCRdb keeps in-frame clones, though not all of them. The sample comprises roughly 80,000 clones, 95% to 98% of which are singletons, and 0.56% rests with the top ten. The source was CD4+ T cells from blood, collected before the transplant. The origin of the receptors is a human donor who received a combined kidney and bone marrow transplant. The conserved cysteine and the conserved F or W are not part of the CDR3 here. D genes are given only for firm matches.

CDR3 protein: ASSLRGGVTDTQY; D gene: .; V gene: TRBV7-9; J gene: TRBJ2-3
CDR3 protein: ASSLGGRQETQY; D gene: .; V gene: TRBV11-3; J gene: TRBJ2-5
CDR3 protein: ASSARTAPNEKLF; D gene: .; V gene: TRBV4-1; J gene: TRBJ1-4
CDR3 protein: ASSLSGTGELF; D gene: .; V gene: TRBV7-2; J gene: TRBJ2-2
CDR3 protein: ASSPRTGSAHQPQH; D gene: .; V gene: TRBV19; J gene: TRBJ1-5
CDR3 protein: ASSPRLGLAGAADTQY; D gene: TRBD2; V gene: TRBV11-3; J gene: TRBJ2-3
CDR3 protein: ASVPTGSSYNEQF; D gene: .; V gene: TRBV4-2; J gene: TRBJ2-1
CDR3 protein: ASSLGLHRNTEAF; D gene: .; V gene: TRBV27; J gene: TRBJ1-1
CDR3 protein: ASSQDRASGPSYEQY; D gene: .; V gene: TRBV4-1; J gene: TRBJ2-7
CDR3 protein: ASSSSGGTYEQY; D gene: TRBD2; V gene: TRBV7-2; J gene: TRBJ2-7
CDR3 protein: ASSDPRERSSYNEQF; D gene: .; V gene: TRBV5-1; J gene: TRBJ2-1
CDR3 protein: ASSHRDRGLNTEAF; D gene: TRBD1; V gene: TRBV5-4; J gene: TRBJ1-1
CDR3 protein: ASSSDRSRKSPLH; D gene: TRBD1; V gene: TRBV5-1; J gene: TRBJ1-6
CDR3 protein: ASSSGGQGSFAQY; D gene: TRBD1; V gene: TRBV11-3; J gene: TRBJ2-3
CDR3 protein: ASRKEVWGYT; D gene: .; V gene: TRBV19; J gene: TRBJ1-2
CDR3 protein: ASGAPDPGEGGQETQY; D gene: .; V gene: TRBV10-1; J gene: TRBJ2-5
CDR3 protein: ASSERGGERSGMNTEAF; D gene: .; V gene: TRBV9; J gene: TRBJ1-1
CDR3 protein: ASREGRGQIEAF; D gene: TRBD1; V gene: TRBV7-9; J gene: TRBJ1-1
CDR3 protein: ASSLADRGNTEAF; D gene: TRBD1; V gene: TRBV5-4; J gene: TRBJ1-1
CDR3 protein: ASRTGGAGAGELF; D gene: TRBD1; V gene: TRBV6-6; J gene: TRBJ2-2